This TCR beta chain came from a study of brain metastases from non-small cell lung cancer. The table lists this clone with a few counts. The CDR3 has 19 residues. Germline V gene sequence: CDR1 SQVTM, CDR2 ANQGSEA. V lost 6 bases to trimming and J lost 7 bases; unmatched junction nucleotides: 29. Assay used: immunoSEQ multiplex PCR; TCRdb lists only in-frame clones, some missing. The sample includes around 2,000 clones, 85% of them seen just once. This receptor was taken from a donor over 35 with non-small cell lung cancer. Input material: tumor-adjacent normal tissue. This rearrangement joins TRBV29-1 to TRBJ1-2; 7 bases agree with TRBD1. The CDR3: CSVPRGPGQRPPRSGGYTF. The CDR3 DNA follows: TGCAGCGTGCCCCGGGGTCCGGGACAGCGACCTCCGCGTTCCGGTGGCTACACCTTC.